This T cell receptor beta chain was found in a study of cytomegalovirus exposure and HLA in healthy donors. Study-wide results and limits: With later analysis, a missense DCLRE1C variant became linked to TCR beta V- and J-gene trimming. The authors later found most CMV-associated TCR beta chains appeared HLA-restricted.

The PCR used 60 Vbeta and 13 Jbeta primers. Authors' processing steps: Counted up in a later analysis, unique TCR beta chains came to about 80 million, with 9.5 million to 13 million shared. Profiling relied on immunoSEQ multiplex PCR, and the TCRdb table lists in-frame clones only, not all of them. V, J and clone size are taken as reported in that table, and D and trimming were inferred from the DNA itself. The table lists about 130,000 clones. Turning to this clone: Its specificity is unknown.

This clonotype was obtained from a man younger than 35 in good health and CMV-seronegative. The sequenced sample was PBMCs.

This CDR3 is CASRPGTGNPFF. DNA of the CDR3: TGTGCCAGCAGACCCGGGACAGGGAATCCGTTCTTC. The chain links TRBV28 to TRBJ2-1, with 9 bases identical to TRBD1. J was trimmed by 15 bases and V by 6 bases; bases with no gene match: 9. The CDR3 consists of 12 residues. The germline gives CDR1 MDHEN, CDR2 SYDVKM.